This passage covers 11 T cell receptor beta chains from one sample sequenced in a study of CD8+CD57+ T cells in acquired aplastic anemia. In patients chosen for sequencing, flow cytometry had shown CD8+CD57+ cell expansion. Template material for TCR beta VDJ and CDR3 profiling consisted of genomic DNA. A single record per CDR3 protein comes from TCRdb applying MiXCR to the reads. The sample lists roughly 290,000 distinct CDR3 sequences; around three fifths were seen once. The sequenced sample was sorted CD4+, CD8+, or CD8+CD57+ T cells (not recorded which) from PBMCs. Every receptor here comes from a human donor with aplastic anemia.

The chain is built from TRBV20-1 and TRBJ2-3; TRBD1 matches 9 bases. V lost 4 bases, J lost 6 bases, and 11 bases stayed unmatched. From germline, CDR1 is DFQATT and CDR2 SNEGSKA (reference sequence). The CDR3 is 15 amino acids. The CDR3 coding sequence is TGCAGTGCTAATCCGGGACAGGGATCTTTGGATACGCAGTATTTT. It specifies CSANPGQGSLDTQYF.

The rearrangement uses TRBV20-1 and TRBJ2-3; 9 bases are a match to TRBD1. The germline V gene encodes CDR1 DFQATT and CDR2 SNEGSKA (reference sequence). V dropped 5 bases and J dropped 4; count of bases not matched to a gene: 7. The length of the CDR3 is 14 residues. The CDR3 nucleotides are TGCAGTGCTGGCCTGGACAGGGGACCAGATACGCAGTATTTT. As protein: CSAGLDRGPDTQYF.

The CDR3 loop reads CSAETGGTYEQYF. The CDR3 DNA is TGCAGTGCAGAGACAGGGGGTACCTACGAGCAGTACTTC. The chain is built from TRBV20-1 and TRBJ2-7, with TRBD1 identical over 9 bases. V was clipped by 6 bases and J by 2 bases; unmatched bases: 5. The CDR3 has 13 residues. Germline V lookup: CDR1 DFQATT, CDR2 SNEGSKA (reference sequence).

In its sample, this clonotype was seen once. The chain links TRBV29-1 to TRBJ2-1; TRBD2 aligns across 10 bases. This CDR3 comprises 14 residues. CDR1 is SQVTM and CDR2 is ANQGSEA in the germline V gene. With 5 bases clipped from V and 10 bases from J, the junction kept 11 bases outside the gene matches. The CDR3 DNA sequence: TGCAGCGTTCGGACTAGCGGAGGTGGGGGGGAGCAGTTCTTC. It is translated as CSVRTSGGGGEQFF.

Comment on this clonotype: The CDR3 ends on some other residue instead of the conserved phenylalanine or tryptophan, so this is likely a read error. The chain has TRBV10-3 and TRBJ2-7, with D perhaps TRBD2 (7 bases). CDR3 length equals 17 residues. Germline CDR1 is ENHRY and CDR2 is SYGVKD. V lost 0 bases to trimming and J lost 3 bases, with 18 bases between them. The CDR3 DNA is TGTGCCATCAGTGAGTCCGCGGGCGGGGGCACACTCTACGAGCAGTACTCC. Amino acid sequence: CAISESAGGGTLYEQYS.

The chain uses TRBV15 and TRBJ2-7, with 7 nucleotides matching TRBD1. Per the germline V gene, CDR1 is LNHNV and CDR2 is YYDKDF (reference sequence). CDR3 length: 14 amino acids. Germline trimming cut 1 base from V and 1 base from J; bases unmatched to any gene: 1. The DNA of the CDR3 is TGTGCCACCAGCAGAGGGACAGGATCCTACGAGCAGTACTTC. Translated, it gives CATSRGTGSYEQYF.

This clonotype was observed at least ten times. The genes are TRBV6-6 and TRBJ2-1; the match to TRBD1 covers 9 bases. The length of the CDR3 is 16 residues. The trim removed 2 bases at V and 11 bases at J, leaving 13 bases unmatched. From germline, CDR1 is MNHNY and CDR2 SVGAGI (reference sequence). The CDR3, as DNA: TGTGCCAGCAGTTACCTCGGGACAGGGAGAACCGACAAGCAGTTCTTC. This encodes CASSYLGTGRTDKQFF.

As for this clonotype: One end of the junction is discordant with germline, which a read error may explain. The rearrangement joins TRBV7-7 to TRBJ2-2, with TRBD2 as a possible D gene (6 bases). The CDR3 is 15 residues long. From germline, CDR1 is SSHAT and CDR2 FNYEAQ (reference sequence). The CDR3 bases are TGTGCCAGCAGCTTCAAGAACGCGAACACCGGGGGGCTGTTTTTT. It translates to CASSFKNANTGGLFF.

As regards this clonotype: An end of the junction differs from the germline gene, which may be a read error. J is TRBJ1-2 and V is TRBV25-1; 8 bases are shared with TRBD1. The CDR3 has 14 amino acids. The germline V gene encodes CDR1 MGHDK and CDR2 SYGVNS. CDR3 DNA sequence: TGCGCCAGCAGCCAAGATTTTGACAGGGGTGGCTACACCTTC. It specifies CASSQDFDRGGYTF.

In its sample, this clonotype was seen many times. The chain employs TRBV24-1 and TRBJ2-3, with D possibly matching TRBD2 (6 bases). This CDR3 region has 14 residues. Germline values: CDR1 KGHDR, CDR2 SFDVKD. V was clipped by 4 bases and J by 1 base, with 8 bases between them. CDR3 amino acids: CATSDPGGTDTQYF. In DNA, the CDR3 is TGTGCCACCAGTGACCCGGGAGGCACAGATACGCAGTATTTT.

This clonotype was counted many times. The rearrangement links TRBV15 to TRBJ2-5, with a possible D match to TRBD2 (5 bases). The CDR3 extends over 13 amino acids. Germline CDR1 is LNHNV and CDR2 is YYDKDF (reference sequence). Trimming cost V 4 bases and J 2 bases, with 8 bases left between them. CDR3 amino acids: CATSNGVQETQYF. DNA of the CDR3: TGTGCCACCAGCAACGGGGTACAAGAGACCCAGTACTTC.